The T cell receptor (beta chain) described here comes from a study of tumour-infiltrating T cells in Burkitt lymphoma. Study-wide background: Survival, overall and progression-free, tracked with productive clonality.

Germline CDR1 reads SGHNT; CDR2 reads YENEEA. This CDR3 is built from 13 residues. Between the trimmed V and J ends, which lost 2 bases and 3 bases, there was a span of 7 bases. Assay: immunoSEQ multiplex PCR; the TCRdb copy retains only in-frame clones and omits some. The table shows approximately 15,000 clones, with about 33% occurring only once. This sequence joins TRBV11-3 and TRBJ1-1, with D uncertain. Sequencing used tumor tissue. This TCR came from a human donor with diffuse large B-cell lymphoma. CDR3 region: CASSLWRDTEAFF. As DNA, the CDR3 is TGTGCCAGCAGCTTATGGAGGGACACTGAAGCTTTCTTT.